This passage covers 24 T cell receptor beta chains from one sample sequenced in a study of T cell changes during pregnancy in multiple sclerosis. Sequencing used immunoSEQ multiplex PCR; TCRdb keeps in-frame clones, though not all of them. This repertoire shows around 85,000 clones, about 90% found once; its top ten account for 3.5% to 4%. The material was PBMCs, obtained in the first trimester of pregnancy. The receptors here all came from a female donor in good health, serving as a control in a pregnancy study. Some clones in this sample may be carry-over from other donors' samples.

This clone has just one count. The gene calls are TRBV5-1 and TRBJ1-2; D may be TRBD1 (5 bases). V was shortened by 0 bases and J by 4 bases, with 16 bases between the two germline ends. The CDR3 runs to 16 residues. Germline V CDR1 and CDR2: SGHRS, YFSETQ. CDR3 sequence reads: CASSLVFQGEGYGYTF. CDR3 bases: TGCGCCAGCAGCTTGGTATTCCAGGGTGAAGGCTATGGCTACACCTTC.

The chain couples TRBV6-5 to TRBJ2-1; D not resolved. Trimming removed 2 bases at V and 0 bases at J, with 5 bases between. CDR1 and CDR2 from the germline V gene are MNHEY and SVGAGI. The CDR3 sequence is 14 residues long. The CDR3, as DNA: TGTGCCAGCAGTTACGGTAGCTCCTACAATGAGCAGTTCTTC. As protein: CASSYGSSYNEQFF.

The gene calls are TRBV6-5 and TRBJ1-5, with 8 nucleotides matching TRBD1. CDR1 is MNHEY, CDR2 SVGAGI, per germline. With 4 bases clipped from V and 2 bases from J, the junction kept 4 bases outside the gene matches. The CDR3 length is 15 residues. The CDR3 DNA reads as TGTGCCAGCAGTTTCGGACAGGGTCGCAATCAGCCCCAGCATTTT. Protein sequence: CASSFGQGRNQPQHF.

The chain joins TRBV6-4 to TRBJ1-1; a possible D gene is TRBD1 (6 bases). Germline assignment: CDR1 MRHNA and CDR2 SNTAGT. The length of the CDR3 is 13 residues. The V end lost 3 bases, the J end lost 11 bases, and 16 bases lay between the germline ends. The CDR3 is CASSEVDRSRAFF. The DNA of the CDR3 is TGTGCCAGCAGTGAAGTAGACAGGAGTCGTGCTTTCTTT.

The table lists this clone with a few counts. The gene calls are TRBV5-1 and TRBJ1-1; no clear D gene. V was clipped by 0 bases and J by 4 bases, with 7 bases between them. This CDR3 is built from 13 residues. CDR1 is SGHRS and CDR2 is YFSETQ in the germline V gene. The CDR3 loop is CASSLGTSTEAFF. In DNA form, the CDR3 reads TGCGCCAGCAGCTTGGGAACGAGCACTGAAGCTTTCTTT.

V usage is TRBV14 and J usage is TRBJ1-1; the match to TRBD1 covers 9 bases. CDR1 and CDR2 from the germline V gene are SGHDN and FVKESK. The length of the CDR3 is 15 residues. V lost 4 bases to trimming and J lost 3 bases; unmatched junction nucleotides: 6. CDR3 loop: CASSPWDRVDTEAFF. The CDR3 DNA reads as TGTGCCAGCAGCCCCTGGGACAGGGTAGACACTGAAGCTTTCTTT.

The sample holds a few counts of this clone. J is TRBJ1-1 and V is TRBV21-1; the table's D call of TRBD1 was not tested on the DNA. TRBV21-1 corresponds to a pseudogene. The length of the CDR3 is 12 residues. CDR3 loop: CASETEYTEAFF. DNA of the CDR3: TGTGCCAGCGAGACAGAGTACACTGAAGCTTTCTTT.

The chain combines TRBV6-6 with TRBJ1-1; D is undetermined. Germline CDR1 and CDR2: MNHNY and SVGAGI (reference sequence). The CDR3 loop spans 13 amino acids. V lost 4 bases to trimming and J lost 1 base, with 7 bases between them. CDR3 sequence (DNA): TGTGCCAGCAGTTTGGTCAGGAACACTGAAGCTTTCTTT. The encoded protein is CASSLVRNTEAFF.

This chain links TRBV5-4 with TRBJ2-7; D gene unclear. Trimming shortened V by 6 bases and J by 4 bases, and 8 bases separated the two germline ends. The CDR3 is 11 amino acids. From germline, CDR1 is SGHNT and CDR2 YYREEE (reference sequence). The CDR3 reads CASTSGYEQYF. The CDR3, as DNA: TGTGCCAGCACCTCGGGTTACGAGCAGTACTTC.

This rearrangement joins TRBV6-4 to TRBJ1-1; D perhaps matches TRBD1 (6 bases). The CDR3 has 13 residues. In germline, CDR1 is MRHNA, CDR2 SNTAGT. The V and J ends lost 8 bases and 1 base respectively, with 11 bases between them. CDR3 bases: TGTGCCAGCGCGGGGGGGCAGAACACTGAAGCTTTCTTT. Translated: CASAGGQNTEAFF.

CDR3 amino acids: CASSVEGSNQPQHF. CDR3 DNA sequence: TGTGCCAGCAGTGTTGAGGGTAGCAATCAGCCCCAGCATTTT. V gene TRBV6-1 combines with J gene TRBJ1-5; D unresolved. V shed 4 bases and J shed 0 bases, with 7 bases lying between them. The CDR3 runs 14 residues. Per the germline V gene, CDR1 is MNHNS and CDR2 is SASEGT.

The genes are TRBV2 and TRBJ2-7, with no clear D. Deletions cut 3 bases from V and 0 bases from J, with 9 bases between. Looked up from germline, CDR1 is SNHLY and CDR2 is FYNNEI. The CDR3 spans 14 residues. The CDR3 loop is CASSDRPGSYEQYF. For the CDR3, the DNA is TGTGCCAGCAGTGACAGGCCTGGCTCCTACGAGCAGTACTTC.

This rearrangement joins TRBV5-1 to TRBJ1-2; D remains ambiguous. The germline V gene encodes CDR1 SGHRS and CDR2 YFSETQ. The V gene lost 2 bases and the J gene lost 1 base, with 9 bases spanning the gap. This CDR3 is 14 amino acids long. CDR3 bases: TGCGCCAGCAGCTTAGGAGGGAATAACTATGGCTACACCTTC. This codes for CASSLGGNNYGYTF.

The CDR3 region is CASSLGAATGGWDTQYF. In nucleotides, the CDR3 is TGTGCCAGCAGTTTAGGGGCCGCGACGGGGGGCTGGGATACGCAGTATTTT. This chain links TRBV27 with TRBJ2-3, with D possibly matching TRBD2 (7 bases). Trimming left V 2 bases short and J 6 bases short, with 21 bases between. This CDR3 is 17 amino acids long. Germline CDR1 is MNHEY and CDR2 is SMNVEV (reference sequence).

This chain joins TRBV19 and TRBJ1-4; D remains ambiguous. Germline values: CDR1 LNHDA, CDR2 SQIVND (reference sequence). Trimming took off 6 bases at V and 8 bases at J, with 7 bases between the two ends. This CDR3 region has 11 residues. CDR3 sequence: CASRMREKLFF. CDR3 in DNA: TGTGCCAGTAGGATGAGGGAAAAACTGTTTTTT.

In the case of this clone: One end of the junction is discordant with germline, which a read error may explain. The V gene is TRBV5-4, the J gene TRBJ2-7; the D gene is possibly TRBD1 (6 bases). In germline, CDR1 is SGHNT, CDR2 YYREEE (reference sequence). The CDR3 runs to 13 residues. In DNA, the CDR3 is TGTGCCAGCAGCTTGATCGGAGTAGGGACATGGGACTTC. It codes for CASSLIGVGTWDF.

CDR3 sequence (DNA): TGTGCCAGCAGTCAGGGGGCGCAAGTCGAGCAGTACTTC. Its protein product is CASSQGAQVEQYF. This chain uses TRBV28 with TRBJ2-7, with 8 bases fitting TRBD1. The J segment lost 6 bases and the V segment lost 5 bases, leaving 6 bases of the junction unmatched. This CDR3 spans 13 amino acids. Germline CDR1 reads MDHEN; CDR2 reads SYDVKM.

The V call is TRBV2, the J call TRBJ2-7, with TRBD2 matching 8 bases. The V gene end was trimmed by 3 bases and the J gene end by 5 bases; junction bases not matched to a gene: 9. Germline CDR1 reads SNHLY; CDR2 reads FYNNEI. The length of the CDR3 is 15 residues. CDR3 amino acids: CASSDPGLVADEQYF. CDR3 nucleotides: TGTGCCAGCAGTGACCCGGGACTAGTTGCCGACGAGCAGTACTTC.

The gene calls are TRBV18 and TRBJ1-4; D not resolved. Germline V gene data show CDR1 as KGHSH and CDR2 as LQKENI. With 5 bases removed from V and 0 bases from J, the gap between germline ends came to 7 bases. There are 14 residues in the CDR3. The CDR3 bases are TGTGCCAGCTCAATGGCCGCAACTAATGAAAAACTGTTTTTT. Amino acid sequence: CASSMAATNEKLFF.

The V gene is TRBV27, the J gene TRBJ2-1, with a weak D call TRBD2 (5 bases). Germline CDR1 reads MNHEY; CDR2 reads SMNVEV (reference sequence). The germline V and J ends were trimmed by 3 bases and 0 bases, with 9 bases remaining between them. This CDR3 has 15 amino acids. The DNA of the CDR3 is TGTGCCAGCAGTTTGAGCGGCAGCTCCTACAATGAGCAGTTCTTC. Translation gives CASSLSGSSYNEQFF.

A single count supports this clone. The V call is TRBV13, the J call TRBJ2-2, with D possibly TRBD1 on 6 matching bases. Germline CDR1 PRHDT, CDR2 FYEKMQ (reference sequence). The ends were cut back, 6 bases at V and 4 bases at J, with 18 bases in the middle. CDR3 size: 16 residues. CDR3 nucleotide sequence: TGTGCCAGCAGTTCACCACAGGGACACCCCACCGGGGAGCTGTTTTTT. Protein product: CASSSPQGHPTGELFF.

The chain links TRBV27 to TRBJ2-4; D may be TRBD1 (6 bases). Germline V gene lookup returns CDR1 MNHEY and CDR2 SMNVEV (reference sequence). Trimming took 5 bases from V and 0 from J, leaving 11 bases between them. CDR3 length equals 15 residues. CDR3 in amino acids: CASSAGQLAKNIQYF. As DNA, the CDR3 is TGTGCCAGCAGTGCCGGACAGCTAGCCAAAAACATTCAGTACTTC.

This chain links TRBV15 with TRBJ1-1; D possibly corresponds to TRBD1 (6 bases). Germline CDR1 reads LNHNV; CDR2 reads YYDKDF (reference sequence). V gave up 1 base and J gave up 0 bases, with 9 bases separating them. The CDR3 sequence is 15 residues long. The CDR3 bases are TGTGCCACCAGCAGAGCACAGGGCATGAACACTGAAGCTTTCTTT. Translating it yields CATSRAQGMNTEAFF.

V usage is TRBV19 and J usage is TRBJ2-3; TRBD1 matches at 9 bases. The CDR3 contains 15 residues. V lost 3 bases, J lost 6 bases, and 7 bases stayed unmatched. Germline V gene sequence: CDR1 LNHDA, CDR2 SQIVND (reference sequence). The CDR3 is CASSIGQGRLDTQYF. CDR3 nucleotide sequence: TGTGCCAGTAGTATCGGACAGGGGCGGTTGGATACGCAGTATTTT.